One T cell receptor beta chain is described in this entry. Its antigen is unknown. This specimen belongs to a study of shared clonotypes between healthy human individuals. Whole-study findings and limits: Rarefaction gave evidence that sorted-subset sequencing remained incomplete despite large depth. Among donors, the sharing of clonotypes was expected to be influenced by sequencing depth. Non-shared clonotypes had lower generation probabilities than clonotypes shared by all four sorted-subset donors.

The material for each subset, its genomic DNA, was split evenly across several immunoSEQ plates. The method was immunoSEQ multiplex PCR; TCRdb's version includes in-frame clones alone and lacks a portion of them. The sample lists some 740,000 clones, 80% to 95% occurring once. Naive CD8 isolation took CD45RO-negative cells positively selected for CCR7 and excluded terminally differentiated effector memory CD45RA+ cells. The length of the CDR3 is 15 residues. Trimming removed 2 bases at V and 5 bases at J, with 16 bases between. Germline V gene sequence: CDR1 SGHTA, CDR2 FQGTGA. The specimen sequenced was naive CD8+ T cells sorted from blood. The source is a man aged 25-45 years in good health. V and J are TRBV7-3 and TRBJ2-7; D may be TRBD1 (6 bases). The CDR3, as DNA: TGTGCCAGCAGCTTATCAGGGGTCAGTCTGGACGAGCAGTACTTC. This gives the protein CASSLSGVSLDEQYF.